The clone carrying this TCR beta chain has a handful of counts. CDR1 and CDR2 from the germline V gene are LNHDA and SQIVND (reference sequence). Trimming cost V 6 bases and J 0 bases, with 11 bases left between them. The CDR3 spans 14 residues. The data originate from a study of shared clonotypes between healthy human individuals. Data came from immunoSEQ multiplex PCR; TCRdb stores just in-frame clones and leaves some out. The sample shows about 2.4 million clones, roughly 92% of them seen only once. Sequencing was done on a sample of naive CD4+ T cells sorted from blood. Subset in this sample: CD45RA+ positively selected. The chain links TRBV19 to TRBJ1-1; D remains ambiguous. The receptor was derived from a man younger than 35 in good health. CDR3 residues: CASRITDVNTEAFF. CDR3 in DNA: TGTGCCAGTAGGATTACAGACGTGAACACTGAAGCTTTCTTT.